What follows describes a single TCR beta chain. Its antigen is not known. Primers included in the PCR were 60 Vbeta and 13 Jbeta primers. Only in-frame clones appear in the TCRdb table, and some are missing; sequencing was by immunoSEQ multiplex PCR. This repertoire shows 100,000 to 140,000 clones, around 72% found once; its top ten account for less than 15%. The data were obtained in a study of cytomegalovirus exposure and HLA in healthy donors. Overall study results and limits: The authors later linked a missense DCLRE1C variant to TCR beta V- and J-gene trimming.

Germline V gene lookup returns CDR1 MNHNY and CDR2 SVGAGI (reference sequence). The V and J ends lost 0 bases and 4 bases respectively, with 9 bases between them. This CDR3 contains 15 residues. The TCR originated in a woman aged 40 to 49 in good health and CMV-seropositive. V and J are TRBV6-6 and TRBJ2-2; D unclear. Sequencing input: PBMCs. In DNA, the CDR3 is TGTGCCAGCAGTTACTCTACTGAAATCACCGGGGAGCTGTTTTTT. This gives the protein CASSYSTEITGELFF.